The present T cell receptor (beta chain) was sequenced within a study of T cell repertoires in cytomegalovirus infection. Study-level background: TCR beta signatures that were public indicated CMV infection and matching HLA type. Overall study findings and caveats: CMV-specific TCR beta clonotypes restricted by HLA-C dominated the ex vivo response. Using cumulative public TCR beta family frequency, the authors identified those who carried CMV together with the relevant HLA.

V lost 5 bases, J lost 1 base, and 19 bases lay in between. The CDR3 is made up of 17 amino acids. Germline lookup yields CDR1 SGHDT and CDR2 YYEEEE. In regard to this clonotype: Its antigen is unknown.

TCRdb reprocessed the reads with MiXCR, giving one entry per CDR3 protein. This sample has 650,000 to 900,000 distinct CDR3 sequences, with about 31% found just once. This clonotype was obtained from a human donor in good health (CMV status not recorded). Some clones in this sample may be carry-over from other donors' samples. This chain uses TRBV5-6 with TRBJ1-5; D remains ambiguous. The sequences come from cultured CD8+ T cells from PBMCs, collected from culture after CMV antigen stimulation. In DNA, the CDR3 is TGTGCCAGCAGACCTCCGGGGAACGGAAGGAGCAATCAGCCCCAGCATTTT. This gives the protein CASRPPGNGRSNQPQHF.